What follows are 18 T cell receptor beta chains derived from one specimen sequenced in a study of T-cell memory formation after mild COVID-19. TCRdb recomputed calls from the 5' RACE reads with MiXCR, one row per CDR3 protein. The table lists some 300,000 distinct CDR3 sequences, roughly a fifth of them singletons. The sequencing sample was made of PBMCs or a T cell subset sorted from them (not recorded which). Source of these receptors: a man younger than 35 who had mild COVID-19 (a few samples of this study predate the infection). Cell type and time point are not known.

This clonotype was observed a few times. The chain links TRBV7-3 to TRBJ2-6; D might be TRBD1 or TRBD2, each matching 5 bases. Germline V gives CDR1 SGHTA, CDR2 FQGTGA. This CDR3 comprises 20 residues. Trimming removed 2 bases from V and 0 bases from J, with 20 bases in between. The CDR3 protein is CASSLRGGDRLGSGANVLTF. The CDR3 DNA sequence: TGTGCCAGCAGCTTACGGGGCGGAGACCGGTTGGGCTCTGGGGCCAACGTCCTGACTTTC.

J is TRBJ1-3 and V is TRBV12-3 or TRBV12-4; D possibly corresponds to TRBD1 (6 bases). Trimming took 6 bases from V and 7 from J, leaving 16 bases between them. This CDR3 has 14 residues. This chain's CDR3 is CASRQTFQGNTIYF. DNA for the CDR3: TGTGCCAGCAGGCAAACGTTTCAGGGGAACACCATATATTTT.

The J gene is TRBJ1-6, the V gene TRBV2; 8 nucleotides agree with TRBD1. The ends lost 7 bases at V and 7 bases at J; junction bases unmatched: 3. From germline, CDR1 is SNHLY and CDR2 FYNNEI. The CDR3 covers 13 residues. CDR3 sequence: CASIGQGNSPLHF. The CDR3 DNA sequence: TGTGCCAGCATTGGACAGGGCAATTCACCCCTCCACTTT.

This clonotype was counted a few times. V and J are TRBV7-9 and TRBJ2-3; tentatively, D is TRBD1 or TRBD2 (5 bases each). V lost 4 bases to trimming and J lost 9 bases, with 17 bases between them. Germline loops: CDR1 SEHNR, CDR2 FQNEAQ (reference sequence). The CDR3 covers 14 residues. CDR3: CASSYEGSKLTQYF. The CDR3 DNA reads TGTGCCAGCAGCTACGAGGGGTCCAAACTAACGCAGTATTTT.

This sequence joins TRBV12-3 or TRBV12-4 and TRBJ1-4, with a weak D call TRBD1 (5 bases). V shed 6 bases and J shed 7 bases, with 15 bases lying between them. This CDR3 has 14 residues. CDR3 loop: CASRLQGVGEKLFF. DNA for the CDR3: TGTGCCAGCAGGCTCCAGGGTGTTGGTGAAAAACTGTTTTTT.

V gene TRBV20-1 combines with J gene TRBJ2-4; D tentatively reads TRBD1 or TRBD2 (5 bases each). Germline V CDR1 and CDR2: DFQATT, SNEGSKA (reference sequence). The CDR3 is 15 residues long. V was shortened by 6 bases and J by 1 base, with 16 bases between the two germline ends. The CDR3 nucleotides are TGCAGTGCGAATAAAGGAGAGGGGGCCAAAAACATTCAGTACTTC. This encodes CSANKGEGAKNIQYF.

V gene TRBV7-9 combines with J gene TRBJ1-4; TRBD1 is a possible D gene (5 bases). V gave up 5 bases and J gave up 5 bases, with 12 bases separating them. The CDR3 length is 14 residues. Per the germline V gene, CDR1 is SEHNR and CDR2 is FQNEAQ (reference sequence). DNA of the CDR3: TGTGCCAGCAGCAAAGGGACTTCGAATGAAAAACTGTTTTTT. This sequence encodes CASSKGTSNEKLFF.

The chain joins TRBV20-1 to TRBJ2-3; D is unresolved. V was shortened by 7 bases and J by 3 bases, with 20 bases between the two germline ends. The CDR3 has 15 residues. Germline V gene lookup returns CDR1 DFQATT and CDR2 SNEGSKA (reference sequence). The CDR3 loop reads CSEIGISSRTDTQYF. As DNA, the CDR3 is TGCAGTGAGATAGGGATTAGCAGCAGAACAGATACGCAGTATTTT.

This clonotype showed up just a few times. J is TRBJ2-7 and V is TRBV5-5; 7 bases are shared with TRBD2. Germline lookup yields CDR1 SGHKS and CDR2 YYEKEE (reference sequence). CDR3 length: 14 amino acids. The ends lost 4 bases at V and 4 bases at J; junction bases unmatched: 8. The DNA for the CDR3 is TGTGCCAGCAGCCCGGGGACTACCAATTACGAGCAGTACGTC. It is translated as CASSPGTTNYEQYV.

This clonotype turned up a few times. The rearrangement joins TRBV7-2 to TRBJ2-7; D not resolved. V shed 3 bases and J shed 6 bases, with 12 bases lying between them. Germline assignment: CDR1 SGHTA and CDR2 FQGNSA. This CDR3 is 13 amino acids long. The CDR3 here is CASSFVGPGEQYF. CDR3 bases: TGTGCCAGCAGCTTTGTTGGGCCGGGCGAGCAGTACTTC.

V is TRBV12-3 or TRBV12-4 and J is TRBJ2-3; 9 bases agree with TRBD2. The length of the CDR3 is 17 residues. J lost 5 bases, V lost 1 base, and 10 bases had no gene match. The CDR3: CASSLGLTSGGLDTQYF. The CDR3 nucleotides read TGTGCCAGCAGTTTAGGGTTGACCAGCGGGGGGTTAGATACGCAGTATTTT.

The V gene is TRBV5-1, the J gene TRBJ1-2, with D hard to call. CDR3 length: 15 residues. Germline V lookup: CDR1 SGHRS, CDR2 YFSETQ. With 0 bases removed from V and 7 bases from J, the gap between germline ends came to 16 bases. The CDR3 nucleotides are TGCGCCAGCAGCTTGGCCAGCAGGACTGGGGTTGGCTACACCTTC. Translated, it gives CASSLASRTGVGYTF.

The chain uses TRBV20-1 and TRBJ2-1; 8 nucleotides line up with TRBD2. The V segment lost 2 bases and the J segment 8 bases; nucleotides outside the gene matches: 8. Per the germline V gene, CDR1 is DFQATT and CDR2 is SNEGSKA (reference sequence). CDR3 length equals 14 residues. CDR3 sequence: CSARRPGTRDEQFF. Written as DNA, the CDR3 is TGCAGTGCTAGACGTCCCGGGACTAGGGATGAGCAGTTCTTC.

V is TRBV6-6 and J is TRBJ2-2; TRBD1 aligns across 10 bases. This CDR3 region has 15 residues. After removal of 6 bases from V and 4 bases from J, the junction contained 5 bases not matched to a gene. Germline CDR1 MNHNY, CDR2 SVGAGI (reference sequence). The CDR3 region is CASRGTGVFTGELFF. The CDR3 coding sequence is TGTGCCAGCAGGGGGACAGGGGTGTTCACCGGGGAGCTGTTTTTT.

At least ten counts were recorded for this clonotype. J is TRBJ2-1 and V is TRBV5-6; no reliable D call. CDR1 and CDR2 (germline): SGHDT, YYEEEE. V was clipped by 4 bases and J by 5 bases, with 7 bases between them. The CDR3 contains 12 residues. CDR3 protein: CASSVDHNEQFF. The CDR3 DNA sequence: TGTGCCAGCAGCGTCGACCACAATGAGCAGTTCTTC. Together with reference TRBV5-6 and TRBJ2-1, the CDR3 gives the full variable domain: DAGVTQSPTHLIKTRGQQVTLRCSPKSGHDTVSWYQQALGQGPQFIFQYYEEEERQRGNFPDRFSGHQFPNYSSELNVNALLLGDSALYLCASSVDHNEQFFGPGTRLTVL.

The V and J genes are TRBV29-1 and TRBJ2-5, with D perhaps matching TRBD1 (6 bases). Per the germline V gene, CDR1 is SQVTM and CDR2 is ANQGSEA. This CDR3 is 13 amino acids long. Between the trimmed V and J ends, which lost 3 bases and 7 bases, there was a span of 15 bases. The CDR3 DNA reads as TGCAGCGTTGACGGGGACAACCTAGGGACCCAGTACTTC. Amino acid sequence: CSVDGDNLGTQYF.

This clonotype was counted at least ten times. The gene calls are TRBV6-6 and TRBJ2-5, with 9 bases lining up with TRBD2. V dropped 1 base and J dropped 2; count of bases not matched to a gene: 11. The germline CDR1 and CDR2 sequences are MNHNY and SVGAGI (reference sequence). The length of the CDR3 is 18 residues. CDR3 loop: CASSYFRPAGGPQETQYF. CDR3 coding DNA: TGTGCCAGCAGTTACTTCCGGCCAGCGGGGGGCCCTCAAGAGACCCAGTACTTC.

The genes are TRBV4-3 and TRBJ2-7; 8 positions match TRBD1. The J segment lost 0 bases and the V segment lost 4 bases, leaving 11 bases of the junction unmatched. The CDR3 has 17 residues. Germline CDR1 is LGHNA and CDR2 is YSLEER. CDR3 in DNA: TGCGCCAGCAGCCTTAGGGTGGGACAGGATATCTCCTACGAGCAGTACTTC. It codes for CASSLRVGQDISYEQYF.